One and the same sample provided the 25 T cell receptor beta chains below, sequenced in a study of OX40 agonist ivuxolimab in advanced cancers. The repertoire was sequenced with immunoSEQ multiplex PCR; TCRdb's copy has only in-frame clones and lacks some. The sample includes 69,000 or so clones, roughly 80% of them seen just once. Sequencing used CD4+ or CD8+ T cells sorted from blood, obtained in a trial of the OX40 agonist ivuxolimab. These receptors were obtained from an adult with an advanced solid tumor such as melanoma, head and neck, liver or kidney cancer.

The rearrangement links TRBV19 to TRBJ1-1, with D possibly TRBD1 on 5 matching bases. In germline, CDR1 is LNHDA, CDR2 SQIVND (reference sequence). The CDR3 extends over 13 amino acids. With 3 bases removed from V and 5 bases from J, the gap between germline ends came to 10 bases. The CDR3 reads CASSIRGATEAFF. The CDR3 DNA sequence: TGTGCCAGTAGTATTAGAGGGGCGACTGAAGCTTTCTTT.

The rearrangement joins TRBV2 to TRBJ1-3; D not certain. The CDR3 spans 14 residues. Germline V gene lookup returns CDR1 SNHLY and CDR2 FYNNEI. The CDR3 reads CVNKHPASGNTIYF. DNA for the CDR3: TGTGTCAATAAACATCCAGCGTCTGGAAACACCATATATTTT.

The rearrangement links TRBV5-4 to TRBJ1-2; 8 nucleotides agree with TRBD1. V gave up 2 bases and J gave up 3 bases; unmatched junction bases: 9. Per germline, CDR1 SGHNT and CDR2 YYREEE (reference sequence). The CDR3 is 16 amino acids. The CDR3 DNA follows: TGTGCCAGCAGCTTATCTGGACAGGGACGGGACTATGGCTACACCTTC. It is translated as CASSLSGQGRDYGYTF.

In its sample, this clone was seen a few times. This sequence joins TRBV5-1 and TRBJ1-4; no definite D call. Looked up from germline, CDR1 is SGHRS and CDR2 is YFSETQ. This CDR3 is 15 amino acids long. The V gene lost 4 bases and the J gene lost 6 bases, with 16 bases spanning the gap. The CDR3 sequence is CASSAPPGLHEKLFF. CDR3 sequence (DNA): TGCGCCAGCAGCGCCCCCCCAGGACTGCATGAAAAACTGTTTTTT.

This clone has more than one count but fewer than ten. This chain connects TRBV4-3 to TRBJ1-5; a weak D match, TRBD1 (5 bases). The CDR3 has 13 residues. Germline V gene sequence: CDR1 LGHNA, CDR2 YSLEER. V gave up 0 bases and J gave up 7 bases, with 7 bases separating them. This chain's CDR3 is CASSQDRQQPQHF. Here the CDR3 DNA reads TGCGCCAGCAGCCAAGATAGACAGCAGCCCCAGCATTTT.

This clone was seen once. The chain has TRBV6-1 and TRBJ1-1; weak D call: TRBD1 (5 bases). The germline V gene has CDR1 MNHNS and CDR2 SASEGT. This CDR3 has 13 amino acids. V lost 3 bases and J lost 5, with 10 bases in between. The CDR3 sequence is CASSEGVWTEAFF. CDR3 in DNA: TGTGCCAGCAGTGAGGGGGTGTGGACTGAAGCTTTCTTT.

V and J are TRBV18 and TRBJ2-7; a possible D gene is TRBD2 (6 bases). V gave up 6 bases and J gave up 2 bases, with 29 bases separating them. Per the germline V gene, CDR1 is KGHSH and CDR2 is LQKENI. This CDR3 contains 19 residues. CDR3 bases: TGTGCCAGCTCTGAACGTGGGACTGTGGGGGATGAGGAGCCCTACGAGCAGTACGTC. As protein: CASSERGTVGDEEPYEQYV.

The chain links TRBV7-2 to TRBJ2-3; 14 bases fit TRBD2. CDR1 is SGHTA, CDR2 FQGNSA, per germline. With V trimmed by 5 bases and J by 8 bases, 6 bases remained unmatched. The CDR3 runs to 15 residues. The CDR3 DNA is TGTGCCAGCAGCGCAGGACTAGCGGGGGGAGGTACGCAGTATTTT. It is translated as CASSAGLAGGGTQYF.

The rearrangement joins TRBV23-1 to TRBJ1-1, with D perhaps TRBD1 (5 bases). TRBV23-1 is identified as an open reading frame with a role that is uncertain. V dropped 3 bases and J dropped 0 bases, with 11 bases sitting between them. This CDR3 contains 15 residues. The chain's CDR3 is CASSHFPGMNTEAFF. The DNA for the CDR3 is TGCGCCAGCAGTCACTTCCCAGGGATGAACACTGAAGCTTTCTTT.

The CDR3 protein is CASSLGGLRVEETQYF. CDR3 DNA: TGTGCCAGCAGCTTAGGGGGACTCAGGGTTGAGGAGACCCAGTACTTC. The chain links TRBV11-2 to TRBJ2-5, with D tentatively TRBD2 (6 bases). The ends were cut back, 1 base at V and 5 bases at J, with 17 bases in the middle. The germline gives CDR1 SGHAT, CDR2 FQNNGV. CDR3 size: 16 residues.

The chain couples TRBV6-1 to TRBJ1-6; a weak D match, TRBD1 (6 bases). V was cut by 2 bases and J by 10 bases, with 12 bases left in between. Germline loops: CDR1 MNHNS, CDR2 SASEGT. The CDR3 spans 14 residues. CDR3 loop: CASSEREGGSPLHF. CDR3 in DNA: TGTGCCAGCAGTGAAAGGGAAGGGGGGTCACCCCTCCACTTT.

The CDR3 DNA reads TGTGCCAGTACCGCAGGTCCTCGCACAGATACGCAGTATTTT. It is translated as CASTAGPRTDTQYF. This chain joins TRBV19 and TRBJ2-3, with D uncertain. The germline V gene has CDR1 LNHDA and CDR2 SQIVND (reference sequence). V was shortened by 7 bases and J by 1 base, with 12 bases between the two germline ends. The CDR3 has 14 residues.

This sequence joins TRBV30 and TRBJ2-3; 8 bases are shared with TRBD1. Germline CDR1 is GTSNPN and CDR2 is SVGIG (reference sequence). V shed 3 bases, J shed 5 bases, and the junction held 4 bases outside the gene matches. This CDR3 has 13 residues. The CDR3 coding sequence is TGTGCCTGGAGAAGCAGGGGGCAAGATACGCAGTATTTT. Translated, it gives CAWRSRGQDTQYF.

V gene TRBV7-3 combines with J gene TRBJ2-3, with D possibly being TRBD2 (7 bases). CDR1 SGHTA and CDR2 FQGTGA come from the germline V gene. The CDR3 has 16 residues. Between the trimmed V and J ends, which lost 5 bases and 4 bases, there was a span of 19 bases. The CDR3 protein is CASSPTTGGGPDTQYF. CDR3 nucleotides: TGTGCCAGCAGCCCCACGACGGGGGGCGGGCCAGATACGCAGTATTTT.

The CDR3 protein is CASSPLQDTGELFF. In DNA, the CDR3 is TGTGCCAGCTCACCCCTACAGGACACCGGGGAGCTGTTTTTT. The V call is TRBV18, the J call TRBJ2-2, with D possibly TRBD1 on 5 matching bases. Germline V gene data show CDR1 as KGHSH and CDR2 as LQKENI. Deletions cut 3 bases from V and 3 bases from J, with 8 bases between. This CDR3 comprises 14 residues.

This clone has just a few counts. The chain has TRBV28 and TRBJ2-3, with TRBD2 matching over 9 bases. Germline-derived CDR1 and CDR2 are MDHEN and SYDVKM. The CDR3 is 16 residues long. V shed 5 bases and J 3 bases; nucleotides not matched to a gene: 9. CDR3 in amino acids: CASSPHGGRVTDTQYF. CDR3 coding DNA: TGTGCCAGCAGTCCCCATGGCGGGAGGGTTACAGATACGCAGTATTTT.

This clone was found once. The rearrangement links TRBV6-9 to TRBJ2-7, with 9 bases identical to TRBD1. Per germline, CDR1 MNHGY and CDR2 SVAAGI. With V trimmed by 5 bases and J by 2 bases, 10 bases remained unmatched. This CDR3 spans 16 amino acids. The CDR3: CASSPPLGQGTYEQYF. CDR3 nucleotide sequence: TGTGCCAGCAGTCCCCCCCTGGGACAGGGCACCTACGAGCAGTACTTC.

This clone ranks as large. The chain combines TRBV4-1 with TRBJ2-3; D is ambiguous. V gave up 4 bases and J gave up 3 bases, with 8 bases separating them. Germline V gives CDR1 MGHRA, CDR2 YSYEKL. The CDR3 runs 13 residues. CDR3 sequence reads: CASSLTWTDTQYF. For the CDR3, the DNA is TGCGCCAGCAGCCTCACGTGGACAGATACGCAGTATTTT.

This clone was seen once. This chain uses TRBV6-6 with TRBJ1-2; a weak D match, TRBD1 (5 bases). V was clipped by 7 bases and J by 5 bases, with 20 bases between them. The CDR3 has 15 residues. The germline gives CDR1 MNHNY, CDR2 SVGAGI (reference sequence). The CDR3 loop reads CASTKGQPNFYGYTF. The DNA for the CDR3 is TGTGCCAGCACTAAGGGGCAGCCAAACTTTTATGGCTACACCTTC.

This clone was found a few times. The chain carries TRBV5-1 and TRBJ2-3, with 8 bases that match TRBD1. The CDR3 has 16 residues. From germline, CDR1 is SGHRS and CDR2 YFSETQ. V lost 0 bases and J lost 2; bases outside the gene matches: 5. The CDR3 DNA follows: TGCGCCAGCAGCTTGGGTCCGGGACAGGCCACAGATACGCAGTATTTT. Its translation: CASSLGPGQATDTQYF.

This sequence joins TRBV30 and TRBJ2-7; TRBD2 is a possible D gene (5 bases). Deletions cut 3 bases from V and 6 bases from J, with 12 bases between. The CDR3 consists of 12 residues. Germline CDR1 GTSNPN, CDR2 SVGIG (reference sequence). The CDR3 DNA reads TGTGCCTGGAGCCGACTGAGCGGCGAGCAGTACTTC. This translates into CAWSRLSGEQYF.

The chain employs TRBV7-9 and TRBJ2-3; 8 bases agree with TRBD1. With V trimmed by 4 bases and J by 4 bases, 7 bases remained unmatched. Germline V lookup: CDR1 SEHNR, CDR2 FQNEAQ (reference sequence). CDR3 length: 15 residues. CDR3 in DNA: TGTGCCAGCAGCTCCCCGGACAGGGCCGCAGATACGCAGTATTTT. Protein product: CASSSPDRAADTQYF. The complete variable domain, with remaining parts taken from reference TRBV7-9 and TRBJ2-3, reads DTGVSQNPRHKITKRGQNVTFRCDPISEHNRLYWYRQTLGQGPEFLTYFQNEAQLEKSRLLSDRFSAERPKGSFSTLEIQRTEQGDSAMYLCASSSPDRAADTQYFGPGTRLTVL.

This chain links TRBV28 with TRBJ1-5; no definite D call. The germline CDR1 and CDR2 sequences are MDHEN and SYDVKM. CDR3 size: 16 residues. V was pared by 3 bases and J by 3 bases, with 15 bases between. CDR3 nucleotide sequence: TGTGCCAGCAGTTTTAAGCCTAGAGGTGCCAATCAGCCCCAGCATTTT. As protein: CASSFKPRGANQPQHF.

The chain carries TRBV28 and TRBJ2-2; D unresolved. The ends were cut back, 5 bases at V and 7 bases at J, with 17 bases in the middle. Germline V CDR1 and CDR2: MDHEN, SYDVKM. The CDR3 totals 15 residues. Written as DNA, the CDR3 is TGTGCCAGCAGTCCCTGGAGAACGGATGGCGGGGAGCTGTTTTTT. As protein: CASSPWRTDGGELFF.

The rearrangement joins TRBV5-1 to TRBJ2-2; D uncertain. Germline loops: CDR1 SGHRS, CDR2 YFSETQ. The CDR3 runs to 14 residues. The ends were cut back, 1 base at V and 3 bases at J, with 7 bases in the middle. The CDR3 region has the DNA TGCGCCAGCAGCTTGTCCCAGTACACCGGGGAGCTGTTTTTT. It translates to CASSLSQYTGELFF. The whole variable domain, filled in from reference TRBV5-1 and TRBJ2-2, reads KAGVTQTPRYLIKTRGQQVTLSCSPISGHRSVSWYQQTPGQGLQFLFEYFSETQRNKGNFPGRFSGRQFSNSRSEMNVSTLELGDSALYLCASSLSQYTGELFFGEGSRLTVL.